These T cell receptor beta chains were read from a single sample in a study of cytomegalovirus exposure and HLA in healthy donors. Clones were read by immunoSEQ multiplex PCR, and TCRdb kept only the in-frame ones, dropping some. The repertoire has about 54,000 clones, roughly nine tenths of them found once; the top ten carry approximately 8.1%. Sequenced sample: PBMCs. All receptors derive from a woman aged 18-29 years in good health and CMV-seropositive. Each CDR3 is given with its conserved first and last residue. Each record gives: V gene, clone size, D gene, J gene, CDR3 DNA, CDR3 protein. D genes are given only for firm matches. Only part of the rows carry a size: once, few, many, or a class if the clone is expanded.

>TRBV30|.|TRBD1|TRBJ1-2
TGTGCCTGGAGAGCCGGGACAGACTTTGGTGGCTACACCTTC
CAWRAGTDFGGYTF
>TRBV6-6|.|.|TRBJ1-6
TGTGCCAGCAGTTTTAGAGATTCACCCCTCCACTTT
CASSFRDSPLHF
>TRBV15|.|TRBD2|TRBJ2-1
TGTGCCACCAGCGACCAACTAGCGGGGTTATACAATGAGCAGTTCTTC
CATSDQLAGLYNEQFF
>TRBV7-2|.|.|TRBJ1-2
TGTGCCAGCAGCTTACTAGTCAGCAACTATGGCTACACCTTC
CASSLLVSNYGYTF
>TRBV6-5|.|.|TRBJ1-2
TGTGCCAGCAGTTGGTCAGGGGCCTATGGCTACACCTTC
CASSWSGAYGYTF
>TRBV19|once|TRBD1|TRBJ1-1
TGTGCCAGTAGTGGACAGGGGAACACTGAAGCTTTCTTT
CASSGQGNTEAFF
>TRBV7-9|.|TRBD1|TRBJ2-1
TGTGCCAGCAGCTTAGACACAGGGGCTCACAATGAGCAGTTCTTC
CASSLDTGAHNEQFF
>TRBV6-6|.|TRBD1|TRBJ2-7
TGTGCCAGCAGTTCCTTGACAGGGGAAAGCAACGAGCAGTACTTC
CASSSLTGESNEQYF
>TRBV7-2|.|.|TRBJ1-4
TGTGCCAGCAGCGGGGACTTAGGGGATGAAAAACTGTTTTTT
CASSGDLGDEKLFF
>TRBV19|.|.|TRBJ2-6
TGTGCCAGTAGCCGTGGCGGCAGGGTATTCTCTGGGGCCAACGTCCTGACTTTC
CASSRGGRVFSGANVLTF
>TRBV6-1|.|.|TRBJ1-4
TGTGCCAGCAGTGAGGGGCAGGGTAATGAAAAACTGTTTTTT
CASSEGQGNEKLFF
>TRBV6-5|once|.|TRBJ1-1
TGTGCTTCGGTAGGGGTGAACACTGAAGCTTTCTTT
CASVGVNTEAFF
>TRBV4-2|.|.|TRBJ2-7
TGTGCCAGCAGCCAAGAAGCCCCCCGGGTGGGGCCGGGGGGCCTCTCCTACGAGCAGTACTTC
CASSQEAPRVGPGGLSYEQYF
>TRBV9|.|TRBD1|TRBJ1-4
TGTGCCAGCAGCGTAGACGGGACAGGGACACAAAAACTGTTTTTT
CASSVDGTGTQKLFF
>TRBV7-9|.|TRBD1|TRBJ1-3
TGTGCCAGCAGCTTAGTCGGGACAGGGGGAAAGAGCTCTGGAAACACCATATATTTT
CASSLVGTGGKSSGNTIYF
>TRBV6-1|.|.|TRBJ2-7
TGTGCCAGCAGCGGCCGAGGTGGTGCGCACGAGCAGTACTTC
CASSGRGGAHEQYF
>TRBV7-8|.|.|TRBJ2-2
TGTGCCAGCAGCACCGGGACATCTAACACCGGGGAGCTGTTTTTT
CASSTGTSNTGELFF
>TRBV5-5|.|.|TRBJ1-5
TGTGCCAGCAGCTTGACAGGGCAGGAGGAACAGCCCCAGCATTTT
CASSLTGQEEQPQHF
>TRBV9|once|.|TRBJ2-2
TGTGCCAGCAGCGTATCTCTACCCGCGGTCACCGGGGAGCTGTTTTTT
CASSVSLPAVTGELFF
>TRBV4-3|once|TRBD1|TRBJ1-6
TGCGCCAGCAGCCAAGGGACAGGGTCGAATTCACCCCTCCACTTT
CASSQGTGSNSPLHF
>TRBV9|.|.|TRBJ1-6
TGTGCCAGCAGCGTGGACAGTAATTCACCCCTCCACTTT
CASSVDSNSPLHF
>TRBV6-1|once|TRBD2|TRBJ2-5
TGTGCCAGCAGTGCGGGACTAGCCGTCGTGCGGGGGGACTTC
CASSAGLAVVRGDF
>TRBV11-3|.|.|TRBJ2-1
TGTGCCAGCAGCTCCCACGGTGGGGCTGATGAGCAGTTCTTC
CASSSHGGADEQFF
>TRBV19|.|.|TRBJ2-3
TGTGCCAGTAGTCGGCAGGGGACGGCAGATACGCAGTATTTT
CASSRQGTADTQYF
>TRBV28|.|.|TRBJ2-5
TGTGCCAGCAGCTCCCCGGGGCCTAGCGCGGAGACCCAGTACTTC
CASSSPGPSAETQYF
>TRBV5-5|once|.|TRBJ1-1
TGTGCCAGCATCCCGGGCGGCGGGACTGAAGCTTTCTTT
CASIPGGGTEAFF
>TRBV7-3|once|TRBD2|TRBJ2-3
TGTGCCAGCAGCTTAGGGGTAGCGGGGAACACAGATACGCAGTATTTT
CASSLGVAGNTDTQYF
>TRBV28|.|TRBD1|TRBJ2-5
TGTGCCAGCAGTTTCCCGGGACAGCAAGAGACCCAGTACTTC
CASSFPGQQETQYF
>TRBV4-2|.|.|TRBJ2-1
TGTGCCAGCAGCCAAGCGGGACACCTCTACAATGAGCAGTTCTTC
CASSQAGHLYNEQFF